A single sample gave rise to the 20 T cell receptor beta chains below, sequenced in a study of molecular identifiers for immune sequencing clone quantification. TCRdb processed the PCR reads anew with MiXCR; each CDR3 protein has one entry. The table has tens of thousands of distinct CDR3 sequences, 15% to 20% seen once. The sample was naive CD8+ T cells from blood, with Jurkat cell RNA spiked in. Indicated subset: FACS-sorted CD8+CD4-CCR7+CD45RA+ naive T cells. Source of these receptors: a human donor in good health. Some libraries in this study had Jurkat cell RNA spiked in.

This clonotype was counted ten times or more. The J gene is TRBJ2-2, the V gene TRBV5-8, with unresolved D. The germline V and J ends were trimmed by 9 bases and 2 bases, with 14 bases remaining between them. Per the germline V gene, CDR1 is SGHTS and CDR2 is YDEGEE. The length of the CDR3 is 14 residues. The CDR3 loop reads CATGSGPNTGELFF. In nucleotides, the CDR3 is TGTGCCACCGGTAGTGGGCCCAACACCGGGGAGCTGTTTTTT.

With regard to this clonotype: This may stem from a read error, because a much larger clone lies one nucleotide away. Likely a read error: the CDR3 ends without its conserved phenylalanine or tryptophan. The CDR3 spells CASSLSSPPEAFS. For the CDR3, the DNA is TGTGCCAGCAGCTTAAGCTCGCCACCTGAAGCTTTCTCT. V and J are TRBV7-9 and TRBJ1-1, with no clear D. The CDR3 has 13 residues. CDR1 and CDR2 (germline): SEHNR, FQNEAQ (reference sequence). Trimming stripped 2 bases from V and 6 bases from J, with 10 bases between.

The J gene is TRBJ2-7, the V gene TRBV12-3 or TRBV12-4; 7 bases agree with TRBD2. The CDR3 is 14 amino acids. V gave up 6 bases and J gave up 7 bases; unmatched junction bases: 12. In nucleotides, the CDR3 is TGTGCCAGCAGCCTCCCCGGTAGCGGGCAAGAGCAGTACTTC. It codes for CASSLPGSGQEQYF.

Many counts were recorded for this clonotype. The rearrangement joins TRBV27 to TRBJ1-1; TRBD1 is a possible D gene (5 bases). Germline assignment: CDR1 MNHEY and CDR2 SMNVEV (reference sequence). The CDR3 totals 13 residues. V was clipped by 6 bases and J by 7 bases, with 15 bases between them. The CDR3 loop is CASRDLGPNEAFF. The CDR3 nucleotides are TGTGCCAGCAGAGACTTGGGGCCAAATGAAGCTTTCTTT.

The J gene is TRBJ2-1, the V gene TRBV7-8, with 7 bases aligning to TRBD1. The ends lost 1 base at V and 3 bases at J; junction bases unmatched: 3. This CDR3 has 15 amino acids. Germline assignment: CDR1 SGHVS and CDR2 FQNEAQ. The CDR3 DNA is TGTGCCAGCAGCTTAGACAGGGGAAGCTACAATGAGCAGTTCTTC. It is translated as CASSLDRGSYNEQFF.

This clonotype came up many times. V usage is TRBV4-1 and J usage is TRBJ2-7, with TRBD1 matching over 9 bases. The germline gives CDR1 MGHRA, CDR2 YSYEKL. The CDR3 runs 14 residues. V lost 4 bases, J lost 3 bases, and 4 bases stayed unmatched. The CDR3 bases are TGCGCCAGCAGCCCGGGACAGGGTAACTACGAGCAGTACTTC. The encoded protein is CASSPGQGNYEQYF.

This clonotype was detected a few times. A clone one base away is much larger, so this may be a read error. J is TRBJ2-3 and V is TRBV4-3; TRBD2 agrees at 9 bases. The CDR3 consists of 15 residues. Germline loops: CDR1 LGHNA, CDR2 YSLEER. DNA for the CDR3: TGCGCCAGCGGCCAAGCTATTGCTAGCGGGACTGCGCAGTATTTT. It encodes CASGQAIASGTAQYF.

This clonotype was seen repeatedly, ten times or more. V gene TRBV5-6 combines with J gene TRBJ2-3; 7 bases align to TRBD1. V lost 0 bases and J lost 2; bases outside the gene matches: 3. Germline lookup yields CDR1 SGHDT and CDR2 YYEEEE. This CDR3 is 15 amino acids long. In DNA form, the CDR3 reads TGTGCCAGCAGCTTGGGACAGGGCCCCACAGATACGCAGTATTTT. Translated, it gives CASSLGQGPTDTQYF.

In this sample, this clonotype turned up once. This chain uses TRBV30 with TRBJ2-1; D is possibly TRBD1 (6 bases). V was clipped by 2 bases and J by 6 bases, with 11 bases between them. The CDR3 totals 13 residues. Germline V gene lookup returns CDR1 GTSNPN and CDR2 SVGIG (reference sequence). This chain's CDR3 is CAWSIIQGNEQFF. The CDR3 region has the DNA TGTGCCTGGAGTATCATACAGGGCAATGAGCAGTTCTTC.

This clonotype has at least ten counts. This chain connects TRBV30 to TRBJ1-1; D is unclear. CDR1 GTSNPN and CDR2 SVGIG come from the germline V gene (reference sequence). V lost 2 bases to trimming and J lost 3 bases, with 13 bases between them. The CDR3 sequence is 14 residues long. Here the CDR3 reads CAWSLTAADTEAFF. CDR3 DNA sequence: TGTGCCTGGAGTTTGACGGCGGCAGACACTGAAGCTTTCTTT.

The chain carries TRBV19 and TRBJ2-3; a possible D gene is TRBD2 (6 bases). The V gene lost 10 bases and the J gene lost 3 bases, with 11 bases spanning the gap. The CDR3 extends over 12 amino acids. Germline loops: CDR1 LNHDA, CDR2 SQIVND (reference sequence). The CDR3 sequence: CATGRDTDTQYF. CDR3 nucleotide sequence: TGTGCCACAGGGCGGGATACAGATACGCAGTATTTT.

This clonotype was seen ten or more times. The V gene is TRBV18, the J gene TRBJ2-7, with D possibly TRBD2 on 6 matching bases. The CDR3 contains 14 residues. Deletions cut 3 bases from V and 5 bases from J, with 14 bases between. Germline V gives CDR1 KGHSH, CDR2 LQKENI. The CDR3 sequence is CASSPPGGGHEQYF. Here the CDR3 DNA reads TGTGCCAGCTCACCGCCCGGGGGAGGCCACGAGCAGTACTTC. Complete variable domain (other parts from reference TRBV18 and TRBJ2-7): NAGVMQNPRHLVRRRGQEARLRCSPMKGHSHVYWYRQLPEEGLKFMVYLQKENIIDESGMPKERFSAEFPKEGPSILRIQQVVRGDSAAYFCASSPPGGGHEQYFGPGTRLTVT.

This clonotype was seen a handful of times. CDR3 residues: CASSPPGALNGYTF. The CDR3 nucleotides are TGTGCCAGCAGTCCCCCGGGTGCTCTTAATGGCTACACCTTC. This chain connects TRBV6-5 to TRBJ1-2, with D uncertain. CDR3 length equals 14 residues. Germline loops: CDR1 MNHEY, CDR2 SVGAGI. Trimming removed 5 bases from V and 6 bases from J, with 16 bases in between.

Comments on this clonotype: The junction differs from germline at one of its ends, possibly a read error. The J gene is TRBJ2-6, the V gene TRBV5-4, with D perhaps being TRBD1 or TRBD2 (5 bases each). Per the germline V gene, CDR1 is SGHNT and CDR2 is YYREEE (reference sequence). The CDR3 length is 20 residues. CDR3 amino acids: CASSLTPGIELLSGANVLTF. The DNA for the CDR3 is TGTGCCAGCAGCTTGACTCCCGGGATAGAACTACTCTCTGGGGCTAACGTCCTGACTTTC.

There are many counts of this clonotype. The gene calls are TRBV12-3 or TRBV12-4 and TRBJ1-4, with D maybe TRBD1 (6 bases). This CDR3 comprises 15 residues. Trimming removed 7 bases at V and 3 bases at J, with 15 bases between. CDR3 bases: TGTGCCAGCAAGCTTACGGGGGCAGCTAATGAAAAACTGTTTTTT. Translation gives CASKLTGAANEKLFF.

This clonotype turned up a few times. A single base separates this from a much larger clone, so it may be a read error. The chain couples TRBV20-1 to TRBJ2-3, with 11 bases matching TRBD2. The CDR3 extends over 22 amino acids. Germline trimming cut 4 bases from V and 0 bases from J; bases unmatched to any gene: 24. Germline V gene sequence: CDR1 DFQATT, CDR2 SNEGSKA (reference sequence). The CDR3 DNA is TGCAGTGCTATCCTCACGCCCGGCCTAGCGGGGGGAGTCCAGTCTAGCACAGATACGCAGTATTTT. This gives the protein CSAILTPGLAGGVQSSTDTQYF.

This clonotype has ten or more counts. The rearrangement uses TRBV14 and TRBJ2-7, with 7 bases matching TRBD1. The CDR3 length is 15 residues. The V gene end was trimmed by 2 bases and the J gene end by 6 bases; junction bases not matched to a gene: 10. Germline V gene lookup returns CDR1 SGHDN and CDR2 FVKESK. Here the CDR3 reads CASSQLTGPSGEQYF. CDR3 coding DNA: TGTGCCAGCAGCCAACTGACAGGGCCGTCTGGCGAGCAGTACTTC.

The table lists this clonotype with many counts. The chain is built from TRBV20-1 and TRBJ1-1; D possibly corresponds to TRBD1 (5 bases). This CDR3 region has 12 residues. Germline lookup yields CDR1 DFQATT and CDR2 SNEGSKA (reference sequence). V was trimmed by 6 bases and J by 4 bases, leaving 12 bases between them. The CDR3 protein is CSATTGGTEAFF. The CDR3 region has the DNA TGCAGTGCAACTACCGGGGGCACTGAAGCTTTCTTT.

This clonotype was counted at least ten times. CDR3 region: CASSTGTLHEAFF. CDR3 nucleotide sequence: TGTGCCAGTAGTACCGGGACACTCCATGAAGCTTTCTTT. The J gene is TRBJ1-1, the V gene TRBV19; D possibly corresponds to TRBD1 (6 bases). In germline, CDR1 is LNHDA, CDR2 SQIVND (reference sequence). V lost 4 bases and J 7 bases, leaving 13 bases between the germline ends. This CDR3 region has 13 residues.

This clonotype was recorded many times. Written as DNA, the CDR3 is TGTGCCAGCAACCCCGCGGGGGGCCGCACAGATACGCAGTATTTT. Translation gives CASNPAGGRTDTQYF. The V gene is TRBV7-2, the J gene TRBJ2-3; TRBD2 aligns across 8 bases. CDR1 and CDR2 from the germline V gene are SGHTA and FQGNSA. The ends lost 7 bases at V and 1 base at J; junction bases unmatched: 7. The length of the CDR3 is 15 residues.